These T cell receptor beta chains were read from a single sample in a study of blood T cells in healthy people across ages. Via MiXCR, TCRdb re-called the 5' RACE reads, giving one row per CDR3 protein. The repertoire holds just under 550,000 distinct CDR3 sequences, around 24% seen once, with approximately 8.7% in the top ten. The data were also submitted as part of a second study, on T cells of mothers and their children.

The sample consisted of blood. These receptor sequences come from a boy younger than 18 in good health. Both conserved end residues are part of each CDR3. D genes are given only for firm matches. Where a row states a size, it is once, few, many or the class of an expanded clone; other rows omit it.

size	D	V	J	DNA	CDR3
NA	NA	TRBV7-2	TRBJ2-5	TGTGCCAGCAGCTCGACTAGTGGCACTCAAGAGACCCAGTACTTC	CASSSTSGTQETQYF
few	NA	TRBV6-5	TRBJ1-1	TGTGCCAGCAGTTACTCACCAGAAGGGAACACTGAAGCTTTCTTT	CASSYSPEGNTEAFF
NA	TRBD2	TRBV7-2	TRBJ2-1	TGTGCCAGCAGCTTACTAGGACTAGCGGGGGCCTACAATGAGCAGTTCTTC	CASSLLGLAGAYNEQFF
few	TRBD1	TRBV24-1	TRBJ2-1	TGTGCCACAGAGGGGGCGACGGGCAATGAGCAGTTCTTC	CATEGATGNEQFF
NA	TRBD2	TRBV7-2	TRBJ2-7	TGTGCCAGCAGACCCTCGTTAGCGGGGGGTCCCACCTACGAGCAGTACTTC	CASRPSLAGGPTYEQYF
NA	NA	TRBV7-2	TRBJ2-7	TGTGCCAGCAGCTTGTCAGGACTCCCGCCCTACGAGCAGTACTTC	CASSLSGLPPYEQYF
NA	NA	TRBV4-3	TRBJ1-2	TGCGCCAGCAGCCAAGATCCGGGCTTCGGCGGCTACACCTTC	CASSQDPGFGGYTF
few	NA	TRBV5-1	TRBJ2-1	TGCGCCAGCAGCTTGCAAACTAGTCCTGGGGGCAATGAGCAGTTCTTC	CASSLQTSPGGNEQFF
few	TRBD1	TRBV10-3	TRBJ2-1	TGTGCCATCAGTGAGGGAACAGGGGGTTTGAATGAGCAGTTCTTC	CAISEGTGGLNEQFF
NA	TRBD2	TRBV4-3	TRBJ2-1	TGCGCCAGCAGCCAAGAGACTAGCGGTTACAATGAGCAGTTCTTC	CASSQETSGYNEQFF
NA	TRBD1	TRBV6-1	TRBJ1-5	TGTGCCAGCAGTGAAGGTTTCAGGGGGCCCCGCGAGCCCCAGCATTTT	CASSEGFRGPREPQHF
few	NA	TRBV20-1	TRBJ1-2	TGCAGTGCTAGATCTGGGGGAGGGGGATATGGCTACACCTTC	CSARSGGGGYGYTF
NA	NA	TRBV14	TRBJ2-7	TGTGCCAGCAGCCAAGAGCCCGATTACGAGCAGTACTTC	CASSQEPDYEQYF
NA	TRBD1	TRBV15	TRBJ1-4	TGTGCCACCAGCAGAGGGACAGGGATGGAAAAACTGTTTTTT	CATSRGTGMEKLFF
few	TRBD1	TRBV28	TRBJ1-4	TGTGCCAGCAGCTCCACGGACAGGGCCCTTGAAAAACTGTTTTTT	CASSSTDRALEKLFF
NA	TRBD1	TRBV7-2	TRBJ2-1	TGTGCCAGCAGCTTAGAGTTTTTGGGGACAGGGTACAATGAGCAGTTCTTC	CASSLEFLGTGYNEQFF
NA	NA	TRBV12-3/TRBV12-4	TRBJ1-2	TGTGCCAGCAGTTTAGGGGGGCTGAATTCATATGGCTACACCTTC	CASSLGGLNSYGYTF
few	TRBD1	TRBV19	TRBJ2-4	TGTGCCAGTAGTTCCCTGACAGGGGAGTTAGCCAAAAACATTCAGTACTTC	CASSSLTGELAKNIQYF
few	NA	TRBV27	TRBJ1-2	TGTGCCAGCAGTCTAAGGGAGACGACCTATGGCTACACCTTC	CASSLRETTYGYTF
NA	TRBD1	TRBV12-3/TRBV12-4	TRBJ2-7	TGTGCCAGCAGACCCTGGACAGGGAATGGACCCTACGAGCAGTACTTC	CASRPWTGNGPYEQYF
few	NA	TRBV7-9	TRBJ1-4	TGTGCCAGCAGCTTGGACCCCTCAACTAATGAAAAACTGTTTTTT	CASSLDPSTNEKLFF
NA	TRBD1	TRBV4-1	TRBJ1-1	TGCGCCAGCAGCCAAGAAGACAGGGAAAACACTGAAGCTTTCTTT	CASSQEDRENTEAFF
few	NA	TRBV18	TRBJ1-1	TGTGCCAGCTCACCAGGACAGATAGAGTACACTGAAGCTTTCTTT	CASSPGQIEYTEAFF
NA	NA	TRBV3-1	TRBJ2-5	TGTGCCAGCAGCCACCCTTCAGAGGGAAGACCCCAAGAGACCCAGTACTTC	CASSHPSEGRPQETQYF
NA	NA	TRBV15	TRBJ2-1	TGTGCCACCAGCCCCGAGCGTCGGGCTCTCGATGAGCAGTTCTTC	CATSPERRALDEQFF
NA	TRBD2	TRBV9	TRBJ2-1	TGTGCCAGCAGCTTCCGGGGGGAGTCCTACAATGAGCAGTTCTTC	CASSFRGESYNEQFF
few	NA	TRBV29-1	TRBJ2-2	TGCAGCGTTGAATCACAGGGTCCGAGAAGCACCGGGGAGCTGTTTTTT	CSVESQGPRSTGELFF
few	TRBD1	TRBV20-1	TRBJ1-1	TGCAGTGCTAGAGATAAGACAGGGGGGAACACTGAAGCTTTCTTT	CSARDKTGGNTEAFF
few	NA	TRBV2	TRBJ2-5	TGTGCCAGCAGTGAAGCGAATTGGAAGACCCAGTACTTC	CASSEANWKTQYF
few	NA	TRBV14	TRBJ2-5	TGTGCCAGCAGCCAAGCCTTAGGGTTTGGTCAAGAGACCCAGTACTTC	CASSQALGFGQETQYF
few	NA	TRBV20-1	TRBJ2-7	TGCAGTGCTGACAGGAGCTCCTACGAGCAGTACTTC	CSADRSSYEQYF
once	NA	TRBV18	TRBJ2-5	TGTGCCAGCTCATCCGGACGGATCCAAGAGACCCAGTACTTC	CASSSGRIQETQYF
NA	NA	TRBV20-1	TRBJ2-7	TGCAGTGCGCGATCACAGGGGCTAGCGGACTACGAGCAGTACTTC	CSARSQGLADYEQYF
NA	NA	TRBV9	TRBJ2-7	TGTGCCAGCAGCGCCCCACAGGGTCCGACGGGGGAGCAGTACTTC	CASSAPQGPTGEQYF
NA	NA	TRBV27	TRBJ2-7	TGTGCCAGCAGTTTCGGGGACATTTGGGTGCAGTACTTC	CASSFGDIWVQYF
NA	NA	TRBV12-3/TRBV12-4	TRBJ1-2	TGTGCCAGTTGGGAGCAGGGAGGCTACACCTTC	CASWEQGGYTF
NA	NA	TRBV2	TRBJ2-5	TGTGCCAGCAGTGAATGGTACAGCCAAGAGACCCAGTACTTC	CASSEWYSQETQYF
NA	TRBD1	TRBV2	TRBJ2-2	TGTGCCAGCAGGAAACAGGGGGTTCGGAACACCGGGGAGCTGTTTTTT	CASRKQGVRNTGELFF
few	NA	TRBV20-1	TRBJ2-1	TGCAGTGCTAGGGGCTGCCGCGCGGGACGTAACAATGAGCAGTTCTTC	CSARGCRAGRNNEQFF
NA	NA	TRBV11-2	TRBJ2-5	TGTGCCAGCAGCCCACCGGGACGGGCCCAGCCGACCCAGTACTTC	CASSPPGRAQPTQYF
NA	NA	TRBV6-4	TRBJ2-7	TGTGCCAGCAGTGACTCAGGGCCGGCGGGATTGACCTACGAGCAGTACTTC	CASSDSGPAGLTYEQYF
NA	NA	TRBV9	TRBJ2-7	TGTGCCAGCAGCGTCCTGCAGGGAACCGAGCAGTACTTC	CASSVLQGTEQYF
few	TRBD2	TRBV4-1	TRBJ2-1	TGCGCCAGCAGCACCCGGACTAGCGGGGGGGCCCTCAATGAGCAGTTCTTC	CASSTRTSGGALNEQFF
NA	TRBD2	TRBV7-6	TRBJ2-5	TGTGCCAGCAGCTTAGGCCGCCTAGCGGGAGAGGAGACCCAGTACTTC	CASSLGRLAGEETQYF
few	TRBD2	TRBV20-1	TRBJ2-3	TGCAGTGCCGTGCGGGGGGGCACAGATACGCAGTATTTT	CSAVRGGTDTQYF
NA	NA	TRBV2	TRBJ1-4	TGTGCCAGCAGTGATGGAACAACTAATGAAAAACTGCTTTTT	CASSDGTTNEKLLF
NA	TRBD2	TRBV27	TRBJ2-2	TGTGCCAGCAGTTCTCAACCGGGACTAGCGGGGGGGCTGTGGACCGGGGAGCTGTTTTTT	CASSSQPGLAGGLWTGELFF
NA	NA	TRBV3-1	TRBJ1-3	TGTGCCAGCAGCCCTCGAGTCCCTGGAAACACCATATATTTT	CASSPRVPGNTIYF
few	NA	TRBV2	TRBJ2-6	TGTGCCAGCAGTAGGGACTCCTCGATCGGGGCCAACGTCCTGACTTTC	CASSRDSSIGANVLTF
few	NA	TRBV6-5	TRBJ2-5	TGTGCCAGCAGGCTCTTAGATCACGAGACCCAGTACTTC	CASRLLDHETQYF
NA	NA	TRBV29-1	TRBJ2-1	TGCAGCGTTGTATGGGGCAATGAGCAGTTCTTC	CSVVWGNEQFF
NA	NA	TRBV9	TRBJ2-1	TGTGCCAGCAGCGGCTCACTGGAAACTGAGCAGTTCTTC	CASSGSLETEQFF
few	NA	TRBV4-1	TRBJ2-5	TGCGCCAGCAGCCAAGATGAATCCGGGGGTCGAGAGACCCAGTACTTC	CASSQDESGGRETQYF